What follows are 31 T cell receptor beta chains derived from one specimen sequenced in a study of cytomegalovirus exposure and HLA in healthy donors. With 60 Vbeta and 13 Jbeta primers, the PCR was carried out. TCRdb's table, derived via immunoSEQ multiplex PCR, lists solely in-frame clones and lacks some. Here the sample spans 100,000 or so clones, roughly 15% being singletons. Material for sequencing was PBMCs. These receptors came from a female donor in good health and CMV-seronegative.

This clone was seen a handful of times. A read error may account for a junction end that differs from germline. The V and J genes are TRBV7-7 and TRBJ1-5; D unresolved. CDR3 length equals 13 residues. CDR1 is SSHAT, CDR2 FNYEAQ, per germline (reference sequence). DNA of the CDR3: TGTGCTAGCAGCTTATCTGTAGATCAGCCCCAGCATTTT. Amino acids: CASSLSVDQPQHF.

This chain uses TRBV7-9 with TRBJ2-3; 7 bases agree with TRBD2. J lost 0 bases, V lost 5 bases, and 14 bases had no gene match. CDR1 SEHNR and CDR2 FQNEAQ come from the germline V gene (reference sequence). The CDR3 runs to 18 residues. The CDR3 DNA reads as TGTGCCAGCAGCCCGAGCTTAGCGGGTCGTGCTAGCACAGATACGCAGTATTTT. Residues: CASSPSLAGRASTDTQYF.

This clone was seen at least ten times. The chain uses TRBV2 and TRBJ2-7; 9 bases align to TRBD2. Germline loops: CDR1 SNHLY, CDR2 FYNNEI. This CDR3 comprises 14 residues. The trim removed 4 bases at V and 7 bases at J, leaving 8 bases unmatched. The CDR3 region has the DNA TGTGCCAGCAGTGGACAGCGGGGGGTTGGGGAGCAGTACTTC. Translating it yields CASSGQRGVGEQYF.

The rearrangement uses TRBV29-1 and TRBJ1-1; a weak D match, TRBD1 (5 bases). V dropped 7 bases and J dropped 0 bases, with 9 bases sitting between them. Germline CDR1 and CDR2: SQVTM and ANQGSEA. CDR3 length: 12 residues. The chain's CDR3 is CSAGLVNTEAFF. Here the CDR3 DNA reads TGCAGCGCGGGACTTGTGAACACTGAAGCTTTCTTT.

The chain links TRBV18 to TRBJ2-2; TRBD2 agrees at 7 bases. Germline V gives CDR1 KGHSH, CDR2 LQKENI. This CDR3 is built from 18 residues. J gave up 0 bases and V 3 bases, and 10 bases lay outside the gene matches. CDR3 sequence: CASSPVSTAGSNTGELFF. The CDR3 DNA reads as TGTGCCAGCTCACCGGTATCTACAGCGGGATCGAACACCGGGGAGCTGTTTTTT.

V gene TRBV19 combines with J gene TRBJ1-5; D is undetermined. The V end lost 4 bases, the J end lost 0 bases, and 13 bases lay between the germline ends. This CDR3 has 16 residues. Per the germline V gene, CDR1 is LNHDA and CDR2 is SQIVND (reference sequence). This CDR3 is CASSTQKDHSNQPQHF. CDR3 nucleotide sequence: TGTGCCAGTAGTACCCAGAAAGATCATAGCAATCAGCCCCAGCATTTT.

This sequence joins TRBV30 and TRBJ2-7; 9 bases line up with TRBD2. CDR3 size: 12 residues. V dropped 4 bases and J dropped 10; count of bases not matched to a gene: 8. The germline V gene encodes CDR1 GTSNPN and CDR2 SVGIG (reference sequence). CDR3 in amino acids: CAWNGLAGVQYF. The CDR3, as DNA: TGTGCCTGGAATGGTTTAGCGGGAGTTCAGTACTTC. Combining the CDR3 with reference TRBV30 and TRBJ2-7 gives the whole variable domain SQTIHQWPATLVQPVGSPLSLECTVEGTSNPNLYWYRQAAGRGLQLLFYSVGIGQISSEVPQNLSASRPQDRQFILSSKKLLLSDSGFYLCAWNGLAGVQYFGPGTRLTVT.

V is TRBV4-1 and J is TRBJ1-5, with D perhaps TRBD1 (5 bases). Per the germline V gene, CDR1 is MGHRA and CDR2 is YSYEKL. The ends were cut back, 6 bases at V and 0 bases at J, with 12 bases in the middle. The CDR3 runs to 15 residues. DNA of the CDR3: TGCGCCAGCAGTCGAACAGGTAATAGCAATCAGCCCCAGCATTTT. The encoded protein is CASSRTGNSNQPQHF.

The CDR3 nucleotides read TGTGCCACCACTAAGGGGGGGCACGAGGATACGCAGTATTTT. This sequence encodes CATTKGGHEDTQYF. V usage is TRBV11-2 and J usage is TRBJ2-3, with D possibly TRBD2 on 7 matching bases. The CDR3 runs to 14 residues. Trimming stripped 10 bases from V and 6 bases from J, with 20 bases between. Germline CDR1 and CDR2: SGHAT and FQNNGV.

This chain links TRBV4-2 with TRBJ2-7, with D possibly matching TRBD1 (7 bases). CDR3 length equals 14 residues. The germline V gene encodes CDR1 LGHNA and CDR2 YNFKEQ. V lost 1 base and J lost 4, with 11 bases in between. Written as DNA, the CDR3 is TGTGCCAGCAGCCAAGCCAGGGGGGTATACGAGCAGTACTTC. Its protein is CASSQARGVYEQYF.

The chain carries TRBV7-2 and TRBJ1-1; possibly TRBD1 for D (6 bases). The CDR3 is 14 amino acids. V was shortened by 5 bases and J by 1 base, with 11 bases between the two germline ends. Per the germline V gene, CDR1 is SGHTA and CDR2 is FQGNSA. The CDR3 sequence: CASSPYRENTEAFF. The DNA of the CDR3 is TGTGCCAGCAGCCCGTACAGGGAGAACACTGAAGCTTTCTTT.

The chain links TRBV30 to TRBJ2-3; the match to TRBD2 covers 16 bases. Germline CDR1 and CDR2: GTSNPN and SVGIG (reference sequence). CDR3 length: 16 residues. The trim removed 0 bases at V and 4 bases at J, leaving 1 base unmatched. CDR3: CAWSVGLAGGADTQYF. The DNA of the CDR3 is TGTGCCTGGAGTGTGGGACTAGCGGGAGGGGCAGATACGCAGTATTTT.

This clone was seen a handful of times. This chain's CDR3 is CAISGIGANVLTF. As DNA, the CDR3 is TGTGCCATCAGTGGTATAGGGGCCAACGTCCTGACTTTC. This rearrangement joins TRBV10-3 to TRBJ2-6; D is uncertain. V lost 4 bases and J 4 bases, leaving 5 bases between the germline ends. CDR1 is ENHRY and CDR2 is SYGVKD in the germline V gene. The CDR3 is 13 residues long.

The J gene is TRBJ2-3, the V gene TRBV7-8; 9 nucleotides align to TRBD2. Looked up from germline, CDR1 is SGHVS and CDR2 is FQNEAQ. The CDR3 loop spans 17 amino acids. V lost 1 base to trimming and J lost 4 bases; unmatched junction nucleotides: 9. CDR3 sequence: CASSLVLAGGGADTQYF. CDR3 DNA: TGTGCCAGCAGCTTAGTGTTGGCGGGAGGGGGGGCAGATACGCAGTATTTT. The full variable domain, in which reference TRBV7-8 and TRBJ2-3 provide the parts outside the CDR3, is GAGVSQSPRYKVAKRGQDVALRCDPISGHVSLFWYQQALGQGPEFLTYFQNEAQLDKSGLPSDRFFAERPEGSVSTLKIQRTQQEDSAVYLCASSLVLAGGGADTQYFGPGTRLTVL.

This clone was counted between two and nine times. The chain recombines TRBV30 with TRBJ1-3, with D possibly being TRBD1 (6 bases). CDR1 is GTSNPN, CDR2 SVGIG, per germline (reference sequence). Deletions cut 4 bases from V and 0 bases from J, with 10 bases between. CDR3 length equals 14 residues. This CDR3 reads CAWNLRGSGNTIYF. The CDR3 DNA follows: TGTGCCTGGAATCTCAGGGGCTCTGGAAACACCATATATTTT.

The genes are TRBV7-2 and TRBJ2-1; 9 nucleotides line up with TRBD2. With V trimmed by 5 bases and J by 5 bases, 4 bases remained unmatched. Per germline, CDR1 SGHTA and CDR2 FQGNSA. The CDR3 totals 14 residues. The CDR3 nucleotides read TGTGCCAGCAGCGGAAGACTAGCGGACAATGAGCAGTTCTTC. Its translation: CASSGRLADNEQFF.

The chain carries TRBV5-6 and TRBJ2-1, with 9 bases lining up with TRBD1. Trimming at V came to 4 bases and at J to 8 bases, leaving 7 bases not matched to a gene. Per the germline V gene, CDR1 is SGHDT and CDR2 is YYEEEE. The CDR3 spans 14 residues. In nucleotides, the CDR3 is TGTGCCAGCAGCCCGGGACAGGGCGGGGATGAGCAGTTCTTC. As protein: CASSPGQGGDEQFF.

The V call is TRBV29-1, the J call TRBJ1-2, with 7 bases matching TRBD1. Germline V gene lookup returns CDR1 SQVTM and CDR2 ANQGSEA. The CDR3 spans 16 residues. V was clipped by 4 bases and J by 5 bases; unmatched bases: 16. The CDR3: CSVAFGDRHSQYGYTF. The CDR3 nucleotides read TGCAGCGTTGCGTTTGGGGACAGACACTCGCAGTATGGCTACACCTTC. The entire variable domain, with the rest obtained from reference TRBV29-1 and TRBJ1-2, is as follows: SAVISQKPSRDICQRGTSLTIQCQVDSQVTMMFWYRQQPGQSLTLIATANQGSEATYESGFVIDKFPISRPNLTFSTLTVSNMSPEDSSIYLCSVAFGDRHSQYGYTFGSGTRLTVV.

This clone was seen a few times. V is TRBV2 and J is TRBJ1-3, with 8 positions matching TRBD1. Trimming at V came to 6 bases and at J to 0 bases, leaving 7 bases not matched to a gene. CDR1 SNHLY and CDR2 FYNNEI come from the germline V gene. The CDR3 length is 16 residues. The CDR3, as DNA: TGTGCCAGCAGGGGGGACAGGTTGAGCTCTGGAAACACCATATATTTT. It specifies CASRGDRLSSGNTIYF.

The chain couples TRBV4-1 to TRBJ2-7; TRBD2 is a possible D gene (6 bases). Trimming stripped 2 bases from V and 0 bases from J, with 11 bases between. Looked up from germline, CDR1 is MGHRA and CDR2 is YSYEKL. The CDR3 runs to 15 residues. DNA of the CDR3: TGCGCCAGCAGCCAACGGGACTTATCCTCCTACGAGCAGTACTTC. This codes for CASSQRDLSSYEQYF.

CDR3 coding DNA: TGTGCCTGGAGTAAAACAGGGATGGGAGATACGCAGTATTTT. It codes for CAWSKTGMGDTQYF. The chain uses TRBV30 and TRBJ2-3; TRBD1 might be the D (6 bases). CDR1 and CDR2 (germline): GTSNPN, SVGIG (reference sequence). The length of the CDR3 is 14 residues. The germline V and J ends were trimmed by 2 bases and 5 bases, with 14 bases remaining between them.

This clone occurred a few times. V and J are TRBV4-2 and TRBJ2-1; perhaps TRBD2 as D (6 bases). V was trimmed by 0 bases and J by 2 bases, leaving 11 bases between them. The length of the CDR3 is 16 residues. Germline CDR1 LGHNA, CDR2 YNFKEQ. CDR3 nucleotide sequence: TGTGCCAGCAGCCAAGAGCGGCGGGAAACCTACAATGAGCAGTTCTTC. It yields the protein CASSQERRETYNEQFF.

The chain recombines TRBV5-1 with TRBJ1-2, with 7 nucleotides matching TRBD1. This CDR3 is built from 17 residues. Germline CDR1 and CDR2: SGHRS and YFSETQ. Unmatched junction bases numbered 20, after V lost 4 bases and J lost 8 bases. The chain's CDR3 is CASSPTGPDRSLDGYTF. CDR3 nucleotides: TGCGCCAGCAGCCCGACCGGCCCGGACAGGAGCCTGGACGGCTACACCTTC.

This clone was observed a few times. The genes are TRBV5-1 and TRBJ2-3; the D gene is possibly TRBD2 (6 bases). Trimming took off 2 bases at V and 2 bases at J, with 9 bases between the two ends. Looked up from germline, CDR1 is SGHRS and CDR2 is YFSETQ. This CDR3 region has 14 residues. The CDR3 protein is CASSFGGDTDTQYF. DNA for the CDR3: TGCGCCAGCAGCTTTGGCGGGGACACAGATACGCAGTATTTT.

The rearrangement links TRBV11-2 to TRBJ1-1, with 9 bases that match TRBD1. Germline-derived CDR1 and CDR2 are SGHAT and FQNNGV. The CDR3 extends over 14 amino acids. V lost 5 bases, J lost 1 base, and 2 bases stayed unmatched. DNA of the CDR3: TGTGCCAGCAGCCTGGGACAGGGGAACACTGAAGCTTTCTTT. It translates to CASSLGQGNTEAFF.

This clone appeared a few times. The chain links TRBV6-5 to TRBJ1-2, with TRBD1 as a possible D gene (6 bases). Germline lookup yields CDR1 MNHEY and CDR2 SVGAGI. V dropped 7 bases and J dropped 6 bases, with 15 bases sitting between them. The CDR3 length is 13 residues. CDR3 residues: CASNQARGHGYTF. In DNA form, the CDR3 reads TGTGCCAGCAACCAGGCCAGGGGTCATGGCTACACCTTC.

The chain employs TRBV2 and TRBJ1-5; perhaps TRBD1 as D (5 bases). Trimming took 6 bases from V and 2 from J, leaving 14 bases between them. The CDR3 totals 15 residues. Germline V gene sequence: CDR1 SNHLY, CDR2 FYNNEI. CDR3 region: CASRLGVDGNQPQHF. DNA of the CDR3: TGTGCCAGCAGGCTAGGGGTAGACGGCAATCAGCCCCAGCATTTT.

V gene TRBV5-1 combines with J gene TRBJ2-7; D call uncertain. Germline lookup yields CDR1 SGHRS and CDR2 YFSETQ. CDR3 length: 13 amino acids. Deletions cut 4 bases from V and 7 bases from J, with 15 bases between. The CDR3 sequence is CASSPYPVWEQYF. The CDR3 DNA follows: TGCGCCAGCAGCCCGTATCCGGTTTGGGAGCAGTACTTC. Using reference TRBV5-1 and TRBJ2-7 for the parts outside the CDR3, the full variable domain is KAGVTQTPRYLIKTRGQQVTLSCSPISGHRSVSWYQQTPGQGLQFLFEYFSETQRNKGNFPGRFSGRQFSNSRSEMNVSTLELGDSALYLCASSPYPVWEQYFGPGTRLTVT.

V usage is TRBV6-1 and J usage is TRBJ1-2; maybe TRBD1 (5 bases). V was pared by 4 bases and J by 6 bases, with 15 bases between. There are 14 residues in the CDR3. Germline assignment: CDR1 MNHNS and CDR2 SASEGT. CDR3 DNA: TGTGCCAGCAGTGTCGGGGGATCTATAAATGGCTACACCTTC. The encoded protein is CASSVGGSINGYTF.

This clone was seen more than once but under ten times. The chain recombines TRBV5-1 with TRBJ2-5; D may be TRBD1 (5 bases). V lost 0 bases and J 4 bases, leaving 13 bases between the germline ends. The CDR3 covers 15 residues. The germline V gene has CDR1 SGHRS and CDR2 YFSETQ. The CDR3 DNA is TGCGCCAGCAGCTTGGGTATACAGGATCGAGAGACCCAGTACTTC. Protein sequence: CASSLGIQDRETQYF.

J is TRBJ1-4 and V is TRBV15; weak D call: TRBD1 (6 bases). The CDR3 contains 14 residues. The germline gives CDR1 LNHNV, CDR2 YYDKDF (reference sequence). V shed 2 bases and J shed 4 bases, with 8 bases lying between them. This chain's CDR3 is CATSRRGHNEKLFF. CDR3 coding DNA: TGTGCCACCAGCAGAAGGGGACATAATGAAAAACTGTTTTTT.